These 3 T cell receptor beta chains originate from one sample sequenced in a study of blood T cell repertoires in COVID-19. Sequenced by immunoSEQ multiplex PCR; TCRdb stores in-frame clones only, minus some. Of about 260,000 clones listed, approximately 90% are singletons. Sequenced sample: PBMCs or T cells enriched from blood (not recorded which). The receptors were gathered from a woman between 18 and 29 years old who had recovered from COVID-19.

CDR3 protein: CSVGAGTGGEKLFF. In nucleotides, the CDR3 is TGCAGCGTTGGGGCCGGGACAGGGGGAGAAAAACTGTTTTTT. This chain links TRBV29-1 with TRBJ1-4; 11 bases are a match to TRBD1. The V gene end was trimmed by 4 bases and the J gene end by 8 bases; junction bases not matched to a gene: 6. The CDR3 consists of 14 residues. CDR1 is SQVTM, CDR2 ANQGSEA, per germline.

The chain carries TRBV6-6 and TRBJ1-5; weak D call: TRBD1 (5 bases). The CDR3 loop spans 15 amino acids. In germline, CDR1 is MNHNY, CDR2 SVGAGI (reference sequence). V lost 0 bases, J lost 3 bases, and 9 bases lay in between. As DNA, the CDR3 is TGTGCCAGCAGTTACTCGAGACAGCTCAATCAGCCCCAGCATTTT. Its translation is CASSYSRQLNQPQHF.

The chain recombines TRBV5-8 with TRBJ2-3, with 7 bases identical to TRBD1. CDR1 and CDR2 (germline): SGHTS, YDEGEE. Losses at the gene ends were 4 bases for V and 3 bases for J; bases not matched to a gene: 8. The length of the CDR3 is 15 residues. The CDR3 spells CASSIGQARTDTQYF. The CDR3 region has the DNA TGTGCCAGCAGCATAGGACAGGCCCGGACAGATACGCAGTATTTT.